This T cell receptor beta chain was found in a study of blood T cell repertoires in COVID-19. Overall study: Sites across the United States, Italy and Spain contributed samples from acute and convalescent COVID-19. T cells, B-cell-depleted T cells, or PBMCs provided the cDNA or gDNA that served as material.

The V end was cut by 7 bases, the J end by 4 bases, with 6 bases between. This CDR3 has 11 amino acids. Authors' processing steps: Nucleated cell counts were estimated from reference gene primer amplification. The protocol was immunoSEQ multiplex PCR, while the TCRdb copy is restricted to in-frame clones and leaves out a portion. That table supplies the V and J calls and clone size; D and trimming were determined from the DNA. The sample records approximately 220,000 clones, 87% being singletons. Categorization into cohorts depended on clinical history that participants reported. V and J are TRBV12-3 or TRBV12-4 and TRBJ2-3; D not resolved. The receptor comes from a young woman with acute COVID-19. The sequenced sample was PBMCs or T cells enriched from blood (not recorded which). Here the CDR3 DNA reads TGTGCCAGCACTAGTTCAGATACGCAGTATTTT. This sequence encodes CASTSSDTQYF.